This T cell receptor (beta chain) was found in a study of blood T cell repertoires in COVID-19. Across the whole study: From the United States, Italy and Spain came samples of acute and convalescent COVID-19.

This clone was counted only a few times. Using immunoSEQ multiplex PCR, the repertoire was profiled, and TCRdb retains in-frame clones only, with some absent. Altogether roughly 6,800 clones are present, about 85% being singletons, with the ten largest covering 17%. The germline gives CDR1 MNHEY, CDR2 SVGEGT. This CDR3 comprises 13 residues. With 0 bases removed from V and 6 bases from J, the gap between germline ends came to 8 bases. Source material: peripheral blood. The gene calls are TRBV6-2 or TRBV6-3 and TRBJ1-2; D not certain. This receptor was obtained from a human donor in a cohort sampled during active COVID-19. In nucleotides, the CDR3 is TGTGCCAGCAGTTACTCGGAGGTGGATGGCTACACCTTC. Its translation: CASSYSEVDGYTF.